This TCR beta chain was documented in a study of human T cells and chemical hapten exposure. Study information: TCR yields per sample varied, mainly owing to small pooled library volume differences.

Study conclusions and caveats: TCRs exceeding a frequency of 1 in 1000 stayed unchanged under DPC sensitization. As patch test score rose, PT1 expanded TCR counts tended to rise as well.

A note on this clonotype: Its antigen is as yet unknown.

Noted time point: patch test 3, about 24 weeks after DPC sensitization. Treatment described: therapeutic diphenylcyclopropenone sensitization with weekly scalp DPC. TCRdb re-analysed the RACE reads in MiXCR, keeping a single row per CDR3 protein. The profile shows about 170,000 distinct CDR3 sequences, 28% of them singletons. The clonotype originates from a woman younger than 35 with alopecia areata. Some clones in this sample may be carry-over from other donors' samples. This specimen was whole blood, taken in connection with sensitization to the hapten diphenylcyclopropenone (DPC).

CDR3 in amino acids: CASTDAGNGYTF. CDR3 in DNA: TGTGCCAGCACCGATGCGGGCAACGGCTACACCTTC. The genes are TRBV7-9 and TRBJ1-2; D remains unclear. CDR3 size: 12 residues. The V gene lost 7 bases and the J gene lost 8 bases, with 14 bases spanning the gap. Germline loops: CDR1 SEHNR, CDR2 FQNEAQ (reference sequence).